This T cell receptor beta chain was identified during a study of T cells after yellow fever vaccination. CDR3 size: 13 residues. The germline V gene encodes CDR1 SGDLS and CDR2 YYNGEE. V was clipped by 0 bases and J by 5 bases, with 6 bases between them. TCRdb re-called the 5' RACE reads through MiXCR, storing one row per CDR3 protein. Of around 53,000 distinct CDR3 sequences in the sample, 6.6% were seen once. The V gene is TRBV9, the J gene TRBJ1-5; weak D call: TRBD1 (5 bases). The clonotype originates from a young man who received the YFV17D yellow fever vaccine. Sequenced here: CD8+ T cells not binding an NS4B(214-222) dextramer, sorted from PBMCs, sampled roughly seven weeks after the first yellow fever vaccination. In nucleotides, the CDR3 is TGTGCCAGCAGCGTAGCAGGGTATCAGCCCCAGCATTTT. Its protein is CASSVAGYQPQHF.